The 32 T cell receptor beta chains given below trace back to one sample, sequenced in a study of beta chain features in type 1 diabetes (dated by TCRdb to the late 2010s). Preparation of the library involved the immunoSEQ multiplex PCR assay. All of the isolated RNA was reverse transcribed with the High Capacity cDNA Reverse Transcription Kit, so expressed TCRB transcripts were sequenced. Sourced from immuneACCESS, this table was stored by TCRdb with only in-frame sequences that have V and J called. A share of the clones is absent; for the studies checked, an unresolved V gene accounts for under half, and the remainder has no known explanation. The sample data list about half a million clones, and roughly 30% of these were observed just once. The ten top clones hold 0.05% to 0.07% of the sample. Sequencing input: naive CD4+ T cells from blood. The label giving this sample's cell subset or site can be read as: true naive CD4+ T cells. The receptors shown here come from a young man in good health.

This clone was observed a few times. At one end the junction does not follow the germline gene, possibly because of a read error. This chain joins TRBV6-6 and TRBJ2-7, with 8 bases lining up with TRBD2. The V gene's germline CDR1 is MNHNY and CDR2 SVGAGI (reference sequence). The CDR3 length is 16 residues. Here the CDR3 DNA reads TGTGCCAGCAGTTACTCGAAGGCGGGAGGACTTTACGTGCAGTACTTC. Protein product: CASSYSKAGGLYVQYF.

A word on this clone: This same CDR3 is encoded by further DNA sequences in the sample. This chain joins TRBV7-2 and TRBJ2-7; D is undetermined. V lost 5 bases, J lost 3 bases, and 5 bases lay in between. This CDR3 has 11 amino acids. The germline gives CDR1 SGHTA, CDR2 FQGNSA. The CDR3 nucleotides are TGTGCCAGCAGCGGAAGCTACGAGCAGTACTTC. Encoded protein: CASSGSYEQYF.

V and J are TRBV5-6 and TRBJ2-1; 11 nucleotides agree with TRBD1. J lost 6 bases, V lost 3 bases, and 11 bases had no gene match. The CDR3 is 17 residues long. The germline CDR1 and CDR2 sequences are SGHDT and YYEEEE. CDR3 sequence (DNA): TGTGCCAGCAGCTCACCGACGGGACAGGGGGAAAGCAATGAGCAGTTCTTC. It translates to CASSSPTGQGESNEQFF.

The chain employs TRBV15 and TRBJ2-1; either TRBD1 or TRBD2 may fit D (6 bases each). Germline-derived CDR1 and CDR2 are LNHNV and YYDKDF (reference sequence). V gave up 0 bases and J gave up 6 bases, with 15 bases separating them. The CDR3 is 16 amino acids. CDR3 nucleotides: TGTGCCACCAGCAGAGATATGGGGGGCTTTGGCAATGAGCAGTTCTTC. Amino acid sequence: CATSRDMGGFGNEQFF.

This sequence joins TRBV14 and TRBJ2-7; D unclear. Germline CDR1 is SGHDN and CDR2 is FVKESK. Trimming removed 0 bases from V and 6 bases from J, with 9 bases in between. The CDR3 has 13 amino acids. The CDR3 loop is CASSQDLEGEQYF. The CDR3 bases are TGTGCCAGCAGCCAAGATCTTGAAGGCGAGCAGTACTTC.

This clone was picked up a small number of times. The V call is TRBV28, the J call TRBJ2-1, with TRBD2 matching 8 bases. The J segment lost 5 bases and the V segment lost 8 bases, leaving 5 bases of the junction unmatched. The CDR3 is made up of 13 amino acids. Germline CDR1 reads MDHEN; CDR2 reads SYDVKM. The CDR3 protein is CASYSGVNNEQFF. CDR3 in DNA: TGTGCCAGCTATAGCGGGGTCAACAATGAGCAGTTCTTC.

With regard to this clone: Other DNA sequences from this sample encode an identical CDR3 as well. This chain links TRBV30 with TRBJ2-3; 8 bases align to TRBD2. CDR3 size: 14 residues. Unmatched junction bases numbered 4, after V lost 0 bases and J lost 5 bases. Germline values: CDR1 GTSNPN, CDR2 SVGIG (reference sequence). The DNA of the CDR3 is TGTGCCTGGAGTGTAAGGCTAGCGGGAGATACGCAGTATTTT. Encoded protein: CAWSVRLAGDTQYF. Full variable domain (missing parts from reference TRBV30 and TRBJ2-3): SQTIHQWPATLVQPVGSPLSLECTVEGTSNPNLYWYRQAAGRGLQLLFYSVGIGQISSEVPQNLSASRPQDRQFILSSKKLLLSDSGFYLCAWSVRLAGDTQYFGPGTRLTVL.

The V and J genes are TRBV10-3 and TRBJ2-5, with 10 bases aligning to TRBD1. The germline V gene encodes CDR1 ENHRY and CDR2 SYGVKD. Trimming took 6 bases from V and 5 from J; bases not matched to a gene: 6. The CDR3 extends over 14 amino acids. CDR3 nucleotide sequence: TGTGCCATCAGCGCCGGGACAGGGGTGGAGACCCAGTACTTC. Its protein product is CAISAGTGVETQYF.

The chain recombines TRBV13 with TRBJ1-2; tentative D call: TRBD1 (5 bases). Trimming shortened V by 3 bases and J by 2 bases, and 10 bases separated the two germline ends. The CDR3 is made up of 14 amino acids. The germline gives CDR1 PRHDT, CDR2 FYEKMQ (reference sequence). This chain's CDR3 is CASSFTRVNYGYTF. The DNA of the CDR3 is TGTGCCAGCAGCTTCACCAGGGTGAACTATGGCTACACCTTC. The full variable domain, with the rest looked up from reference TRBV13 and TRBJ1-2, is AAGVIQSPRHLIKEKRETATLKCYPIPRHDTVYWYQQGPGQDPQFLISFYEKMQSDKGSIPDRFSAQQFSDYHSELNMSSLELGDSALYFCASSFTRVNYGYTFGSGTRLTVV.

The chain employs TRBV2 and TRBJ2-7; 8 bases match TRBD1. CDR1 is SNHLY, CDR2 FYNNEI, per germline. Trimming cost V 2 bases and J 3 bases; bases outside gene matches: 3. CDR3 length: 14 amino acids. The CDR3 sequence is CASSEQGQGYEQYF. The CDR3 coding sequence is TGTGCCAGCAGTGAACAAGGACAGGGCTACGAGCAGTACTTC. Together with reference TRBV2 and TRBJ2-7, the CDR3 gives the full variable domain: EPEVTQTPSHQVTQMGQEVILRCVPISNHLYFYWYRQILGQKVEFLVSFYNNEISEKSEIFDDQFSVERPDGSNFTLKIRSTKLEDSAMYFCASSEQGQGYEQYFGPGTRLTVT.

The chain is built from TRBV7-8 and TRBJ2-1; D not certain. Germline V lookup: CDR1 SGHVS, CDR2 FQNEAQ. This CDR3 is 14 amino acids long. The V end was cut by 2 bases, the J end by 6 bases, with 11 bases between. This CDR3 reads CASSLNLPVNEQFF. CDR3 DNA: TGTGCCAGCAGCTTAAATCTGCCCGTCAATGAGCAGTTCTTC. Full variable domain (outside the CDR3, taken from reference TRBV7-8 and TRBJ2-1): GAGVSQSPRYKVAKRGQDVALRCDPISGHVSLFWYQQALGQGPEFLTYFQNEAQLDKSGLPSDRFFAERPEGSVSTLKIQRTQQEDSAVYLCASSLNLPVNEQFFGPGTRLTVL.

The V call is TRBV2, the J call TRBJ1-2; a possible D gene is TRBD1 (6 bases). The CDR3 extends over 14 amino acids. CDR1 and CDR2 (germline): SNHLY, FYNNEI. Deletions cut 2 bases from V and 4 bases from J, with 11 bases between. The CDR3 spells CASSERGTIYGYTF. DNA of the CDR3: TGTGCCAGCAGTGAACGCGGGACAATCTATGGCTACACCTTC.

The chain has TRBV30 and TRBJ2-1, with no clear D. There are 12 residues in the CDR3. CDR1 is GTSNPN and CDR2 is SVGIG in the germline V gene (reference sequence). V was pared by 0 bases and J by 9 bases, with 9 bases between. DNA of the CDR3: TGTGCCTGGAGTGTACAGCGAGGTGAGCAGTTCTTC. The encoded protein is CAWSVQRGEQFF.

J is TRBJ2-7 and V is TRBV5-1, with 10 bases lining up with TRBD1. The V segment lost 4 bases and the J segment 4 bases; nucleotides outside the gene matches: 5. Germline CDR1 is SGHRS and CDR2 is YFSETQ. There are 14 residues in the CDR3. The CDR3 DNA reads TGCGCCAGCAGCCCGGGACAGGGGATGTACGAGCAGTACTTC. Its translation is CASSPGQGMYEQYF. Together with reference TRBV5-1 and TRBJ2-7, the CDR3 gives the full variable domain: KAGVTQTPRYLIKTRGQQVTLSCSPISGHRSVSWYQQTPGQGLQFLFEYFSETQRNKGNFPGRFSGRQFSNSRSEMNVSTLELGDSALYLCASSPGQGMYEQYFGPGTRLTVT.

The chain has TRBV5-1 and TRBJ2-3; D call uncertain. V shed 2 bases and J shed 4 bases, with 5 bases lying between them. Germline loops: CDR1 SGHRS, CDR2 YFSETQ. The CDR3 totals 12 residues. The CDR3 DNA follows: TGCGCCAGCAGCTTCGACGCAGATACGCAGTATTTT. Its translation is CASSFDADTQYF.

The rearrangement links TRBV5-1 to TRBJ2-1; D may be TRBD1 (6 bases). This CDR3 spans 13 amino acids. V was pared by 3 bases and J by 9 bases, with 13 bases between. Germline CDR1 and CDR2: SGHRS and YFSETQ. This chain's CDR3 is CASSYSKGGEQFF. The CDR3 nucleotides read TGCGCCAGCAGCTACTCAAAAGGGGGTGAGCAGTTCTTC.

The chain has TRBV20-1 and TRBJ1-4; D remains unclear. The V end was cut by 3 bases, the J end by 7 bases, with 6 bases between. Germline-derived CDR1 and CDR2 are DFQATT and SNEGSKA (reference sequence). CDR3 length equals 11 residues. CDR3 amino acids: CSARFSEKLFF. The CDR3 bases are TGCAGTGCTAGGTTCAGTGAAAAACTGTTTTTT.

V and J are TRBV30 and TRBJ2-5; TRBD2 matches 8 bases. CDR1 is GTSNPN and CDR2 is SVGIG in the germline V gene (reference sequence). CDR3 length: 13 amino acids. Trimming took 8 bases from V and 5 from J; bases not matched to a gene: 10. The CDR3 here is CAGPLAGGETQYF. DNA for the CDR3: TGTGCCGGTCCTCTAGCGGGTGGGGAGACCCAGTACTTC.

The rearrangement joins TRBV9 to TRBJ2-3; 9 nucleotides align to TRBD2. The germline V gene has CDR1 SGDLS and CDR2 YYNGEE. The J segment lost 3 bases and the V segment lost 9 bases, leaving 5 bases of the junction unmatched. This CDR3 has 13 residues. Written as DNA, the CDR3 is TGTGCCACCCAGCGGGAGGAAACAGATACGCAGTATTTT. Its translation is CATQREETDTQYF.

The chain carries TRBV7-2 and TRBJ2-3; 9 nucleotides match TRBD2. The germline V gene has CDR1 SGHTA and CDR2 FQGNSA. The V segment lost 7 bases and the J segment 4 bases; nucleotides outside the gene matches: 9. This CDR3 has 15 amino acids. DNA for the CDR3: TGTGCCAGCACCCTACGGGCGGGAGGGGCAGATACGCAGTATTTT. It specifies CASTLRAGGADTQYF.

The chain combines TRBV4-3 with TRBJ1-2; maybe TRBD1 (6 bases). Trimming shortened V by 0 bases and J by 0 bases, and 14 bases separated the two germline ends. CDR1 and CDR2 from the germline V gene are LGHNA and YSLEER. The CDR3 has 17 amino acids. In nucleotides, the CDR3 is TGCGCCAGCAGCCAAGAATCTTATCCAGGGGCTAACTATGGCTACACCTTC. It translates to CASSQESYPGANYGYTF.

The chain recombines TRBV4-3 with TRBJ1-5, with D perhaps TRBD1 (5 bases). The germline V gene encodes CDR1 LGHNA and CDR2 YSLEER. The CDR3 has 18 residues. V shed 0 bases and J shed 1 base, with 16 bases lying between them. The CDR3 nucleotides read TGCGCCAGCAGCCAAGATTGGATGGAAGCAGGGAGCAATCAGCCCCAGCATTTT. Its protein is CASSQDWMEAGSNQPQHF.

A few counts support this clone. The rearrangement links TRBV6-4 to TRBJ2-1; 8 bases fit TRBD2. Per the germline V gene, CDR1 is MRHNA and CDR2 is SNTAGT. After removal of 7 bases from V and 9 bases from J, the junction contained 11 bases not matched to a gene. The CDR3 has 14 amino acids. The CDR3 reads CASMSTSARGEQFF. The CDR3 DNA sequence: TGTGCCAGCATGTCGACTAGCGCCCGCGGTGAGCAGTTCTTC.

A word on this clone: The same CDR3 can be traced to other DNA sequences in this sample. The V call is TRBV11-2, the J call TRBJ2-1; D is undetermined. Trimming pared 2 bases from V and 0 bases from J, leaving 2 bases between. Germline CDR1 and CDR2: SGHAT and FQNNGV. The CDR3 is 13 residues long. This chain's CDR3 is CASSLSSYNEQFF. Here the CDR3 DNA reads TGTGCCAGCAGCTTAAGCTCCTACAATGAGCAGTTCTTC.

This clone was found a few times. The rearrangement uses TRBV7-9 and TRBJ2-5; D gene ambiguous. Trimming took off 3 bases at V and 5 bases at J, with 10 bases between the two ends. The CDR3 contains 13 residues. Germline assignment: CDR1 SEHNR and CDR2 FQNEAQ (reference sequence). CDR3 coding DNA: TGTGCCAGCAGCTTCACCTCATTGGAGACCCAGTACTTC. Encoded protein: CASSFTSLETQYF.

The chain employs TRBV4-2 and TRBJ2-7; D possibly corresponds to TRBD1 (6 bases). Per the germline V gene, CDR1 is LGHNA and CDR2 is YNFKEQ. Trimming shortened V by 1 base and J by 3 bases, and 13 bases separated the two germline ends. The CDR3 consists of 15 residues. The CDR3 here is CASSQVRDTNYEQYF. The DNA for the CDR3 is TGTGCCAGCAGCCAAGTACGGGACACAAACTACGAGCAGTACTTC.

The chain employs TRBV18 and TRBJ1-2; 8 bases are shared with TRBD1. The length of the CDR3 is 14 residues. Germline loops: CDR1 KGHSH, CDR2 LQKENI. With 3 bases clipped from V and 3 bases from J, the junction kept 3 bases outside the gene matches. CDR3 DNA sequence: TGTGCCAGCTCACCGATGGACAGGGACTATGGCTACACCTTC. Translating gives CASSPMDRDYGYTF.

Only a few counts were recorded for this clone. The chain uses TRBV25-1 and TRBJ2-5; a weak D match, TRBD1 (6 bases). V was clipped by 5 bases and J by 2 bases, with 15 bases between them. Germline V gives CDR1 MGHDK, CDR2 SYGVNS. The CDR3 has 15 residues. Written as DNA, the CDR3 is TGTGCCAGCAGTACACAGGGTTACTTTCAAGAGACCCAGTACTTC. Translated: CASSTQGYFQETQYF.

The chain couples TRBV5-8 to TRBJ2-5; no clear D. CDR1 is SGHTS, CDR2 YDEGEE, per germline. The CDR3 length is 13 residues. Trimming removed 6 bases at V and 5 bases at J, with 14 bases between. CDR3 loop: CASNPRPQETQYF. As DNA, the CDR3 is TGTGCCAGCAACCCGAGGCCACAGGAGACCCAGTACTTC. The variable domain in full, with the rest retrieved from reference TRBV5-8 and TRBJ2-5, is EAGVTQSPTHLIKTRGQQATLRCSPISGHTSVYWYQQALGLGLQFLLWYDEGEERNRGNFPPRFSGRQFPNYSSELNVNALELEDSALYLCASNPRPQETQYFGPGTRLLVL.

This clone showed up just a few times. This specimen includes other DNA sequences encoding the same CDR3. The J gene is TRBJ2-5, the V gene TRBV7-9; no definite D call. Germline assignment: CDR1 SEHNR and CDR2 FQNEAQ (reference sequence). This CDR3 is 11 amino acids long. V was pared by 3 bases and J by 1 base, with 0 bases between. CDR3 coding DNA: TGTGCCAGCAGCTTCCAAGAGACCCAGTACTTC. Translated, it gives CASSFQETQYF.

V and J are TRBV5-1 and TRBJ1-1, with D unresolved. Per the germline V gene, CDR1 is SGHRS and CDR2 is YFSETQ. The CDR3 length is 12 residues. Trimming took off 0 bases at V and 4 bases at J, with 4 bases between the two ends. This chain's CDR3 is CASSLEGTEAFF. The CDR3 DNA sequence: TGCGCCAGCAGCTTGGAGGGCACTGAAGCTTTCTTT.

This clone came up a few times. The rearrangement joins TRBV10-2 to TRBJ2-5; D remains ambiguous. The CDR3 length is 11 residues. V was cut by 6 bases and J by 4 bases, with 6 bases left in between. CDR1 is WSHSY and CDR2 is SAAADI in the germline V gene. Written as DNA, the CDR3 is TGCGCCAGCAGGGGTGGAGAGACCCAGTACTTC. It codes for CASRGGETQYF.